The 16 T cell receptor beta chains in this list originate from one sample, sequenced in a study of T-cell reconstitution after alpha-beta-depleted transplantation in children. It was with unique molecular identifiers that the TCRbeta library was prepared. MiXCR, run by TCRdb on the PCR reads, gives a single entry per CDR3 protein. The data show about 870,000 distinct CDR3 sequences, with around 15% seen just once and approximately 5% held by the top ten. The sample was PBMCs, mostly from graft donor cells, taken 360 days after TCRalphabeta/CD19-depleted stem cell transplant. Source of these receptors: a male patient between 5 and 17 years old who had a stem cell transplant for acute lymphoblastic leukemia, so the T cells may come from the graft donor.

This clonotype has more than one count but fewer than ten. The chain employs TRBV9 and TRBJ1-2, with D hard to call. CDR3 length: 14 amino acids. The V gene's germline CDR1 is SGDLS and CDR2 YYNGEE. Trimming took 0 bases from V and 6 from J, leaving 12 bases between them. The CDR3 here is CASSVGARSDGYTF. In nucleotides, the CDR3 is TGTGCCAGCAGCGTAGGGGCGCGGTCGGATGGCTACACCTTC.

The CDR3 loop reads CASSLRGPGGESTDTQYF. CDR3 bases: TGTGCCAGCAGCTTAAGGGGGCCCGGGGGAGAAAGCACAGATACGCAGTATTTT. The V and J genes are TRBV11-2 and TRBJ2-3; D perhaps matches TRBD1 (7 bases). The CDR3 totals 18 residues. The V gene lost 2 bases and the J gene lost 0 bases, with 18 bases spanning the gap. The germline gives CDR1 SGHAT, CDR2 FQNNGV.

Details on this clonotype: Possible read error: a much larger clone is one base away. The rearrangement joins TRBV20-1 to TRBJ2-1; either TRBD1 or TRBD2 may supply D (5 bases each). Per germline, CDR1 DFQATT and CDR2 SNEGSKA (reference sequence). The CDR3 has 13 amino acids. The CDR3 loop reads CGASSQGGHEQFF. The CDR3 coding sequence is TGCGGTGCTAGCAGCCAGGGTGGCCATGAGCAGTTCTTC.

The chain has TRBV7-6 and TRBJ1-2; 8 positions match TRBD1. The CDR3 length is 15 residues. Germline loops: CDR1 SGHVS, CDR2 FNYEAQ. Germline trimming cut 1 base from V and 3 bases from J; bases unmatched to any gene: 4. CDR3 amino acids: CASSLGTGRHYGYTF. The CDR3 nucleotides read TGTGCCAGCAGCTTAGGGACAGGGAGGCACTATGGCTACACCTTC.

This clonotype has just a few counts. The J gene is TRBJ2-7, the V gene TRBV4-1, with 13 bases that match TRBD2. Germline assignment: CDR1 MGHRA and CDR2 YSYEKL. Trimming cost V 6 bases and J 1 base; bases outside gene matches: 0. The CDR3 loop spans 14 amino acids. The CDR3, as DNA: TGCGCCAGCAGGACTAGCGGGGGGTCCTACGAGCAGTACTTC. It is translated as CASRTSGGSYEQYF.

V and J are TRBV6-5 and TRBJ2-7; no definite D call. Germline values: CDR1 MNHEY, CDR2 SVGAGI. V was trimmed by 0 bases and J by 7 bases, leaving 16 bases between them. This CDR3 has 15 amino acids. In nucleotides, the CDR3 is TGTGCCAGCAGTTACTCGTTTTTAGTCTCGGGTGAGCAGTACTTC. Its translation: CASSYSFLVSGEQYF.

This clonotype was seen a handful of times. V usage is TRBV7-3 and J usage is TRBJ2-1; D ambiguous. Germline values: CDR1 SGHTA, CDR2 FQGTGA. V lost 4 bases and J 2 bases, leaving 9 bases between the germline ends. There are 14 residues in the CDR3. This CDR3 reads CASSSVGTYNEQFF. CDR3 sequence (DNA): TGTGCCAGCAGCTCGGTGGGGACCTACAATGAGCAGTTCTTC.

In this sample, this clonotype turned up many times. The chain couples TRBV12-3 or TRBV12-4 to TRBJ1-4, with D unresolved. The CDR3 spans 15 residues. V lost 6 bases to trimming and J lost 2 bases, with 13 bases between them. CDR3 residues: CASRPDRTTNEKLFF. In DNA, the CDR3 is TGTGCCAGCAGACCCGACCGGACGACTAATGAAAAACTGTTTTTT.

This clonotype was seen at least ten times. The rearrangement links TRBV29-1 to TRBJ1-1, with D tentatively TRBD1 (5 bases). This CDR3 is 14 amino acids long. Trimming left V 5 bases short and J 6 bases short, with 19 bases between. Germline values: CDR1 SQVTM, CDR2 ANQGSEA. CDR3 sequence (DNA): TGCAGCGTTTCCAGCTCTTGGGGACCCCCTGAAGCTTTCTTT. It specifies CSVSSSWGPPEAFF.

This clonotype showed up many times. V usage is TRBV10-2 and J usage is TRBJ2-7; unclear D gene. CDR1 is WSHSY and CDR2 is SAAADI in the germline V gene. Trimming removed 7 bases from V and 3 bases from J, with 13 bases in between. The CDR3 covers 13 residues. In nucleotides, the CDR3 is TGCGCCAGCACTTTTGTATCAGTCTACGAGCAGTACTTC. This codes for CASTFVSVYEQYF.

In this sample, this clonotype turned up a few times. V and J are TRBV9 and TRBJ2-4; a possible D gene is TRBD2 (6 bases). The length of the CDR3 is 15 residues. The germline V and J ends were trimmed by 3 bases and 5 bases, with 15 bases remaining between them. Per the germline V gene, CDR1 is SGDLS and CDR2 is YYNGEE. CDR3 DNA: TGTGCCAGCAGCGACCACCGGGACTGGGAAAACATTCAGTACTTC. Encoded protein: CASSDHRDWENIQYF.

V is TRBV7-9 and J is TRBJ1-1, with D unclear. Germline CDR1 and CDR2: SEHNR and FQNEAQ (reference sequence). The CDR3 loop spans 14 amino acids. Deletions cut 5 bases from V and 6 bases from J, with 16 bases between. The CDR3 nucleotides read TGTGCCAGCAGCCCGGCCGGCGTTTGGGCTGAAGCTTTCTTT. It specifies CASSPAGVWAEAFF.

The chain employs TRBV24-1 and TRBJ2-2; 10 bases are a match to TRBD1. Germline CDR1 reads KGHDR; CDR2 reads SFDVKD. This CDR3 region has 17 residues. J was trimmed by 0 bases and V by 2 bases; bases with no gene match: 2. The CDR3 loop reads CATSDWGQGSNTGELFF. The CDR3 DNA reads as TGTGCCACCAGTGATTGGGGACAGGGGTCGAACACCGGGGAGCTGTTTTTT.

This clonotype was observed many times. The chain carries TRBV7-3 and TRBJ2-2, with TRBD1 matching 9 bases. Per the germline V gene, CDR1 is SGHTA and CDR2 is FQGTGA. The CDR3 contains 15 residues. With 5 bases clipped from V and 3 bases from J, the junction kept 4 bases outside the gene matches. DNA for the CDR3: TGTGCCAGCAGCCCCCGGGACAGGGACACCGGGGAGCTGTTTTTT. Its protein product is CASSPRDRDTGELFF.

This clonotype appeared a few times. The V gene is TRBV7-9, the J gene TRBJ2-7; D is perhaps TRBD1 (6 bases). Looked up from germline, CDR1 is SEHNR and CDR2 is FQNEAQ (reference sequence). Trimming took off 1 base at V and 3 bases at J, with 16 bases between the two ends. The CDR3 consists of 16 residues. CDR3 bases: TGTGCCAGCAGCTTAGTTTCCCGGACAGAGGGCTACGAGCAGTACTTC. Encoded protein: CASSLVSRTEGYEQYF.

V and J are TRBV20-1 and TRBJ1-5; D unresolved. This CDR3 has 16 residues. Trimming removed 0 bases at V and 8 bases at J, with 20 bases between. Germline V gene sequence: CDR1 DFQATT, CDR2 SNEGSKA (reference sequence). The CDR3: CSARDDGVPNFKPQHF. The CDR3 DNA is TGCAGTGCTAGAGATGACGGGGTTCCGAATTTTAAGCCCCAGCATTTT.